This T cell receptor beta chain came from a study of shared clonotypes between healthy human individuals. From germline, CDR1 is MNHNY and CDR2 SVGAGI (reference sequence). V trimming: 8 bases; J trimming: 4 bases; junction bases outside the gene matches: 5. The CDR3 length is 13 residues. TCRdb keeps only in-frame clones here, not all; method: immunoSEQ multiplex PCR. The profile shows approximately 740,000 clones, about 74% of them singletons. The genes are TRBV6-6 and TRBJ1-5; the match to TRBD1 covers 7 bases. The receptor was derived from a woman in her thirties in good health. The sample taken for sequencing was memory CD4+ T cells sorted from blood. Subset here: CD45RA-negative fraction. Here the CDR3 reads CASQGDRNQPQHF. CDR3 nucleotides: TGTGCCAGCCAGGGGGACAGAAATCAGCCCCAGCATTTT.